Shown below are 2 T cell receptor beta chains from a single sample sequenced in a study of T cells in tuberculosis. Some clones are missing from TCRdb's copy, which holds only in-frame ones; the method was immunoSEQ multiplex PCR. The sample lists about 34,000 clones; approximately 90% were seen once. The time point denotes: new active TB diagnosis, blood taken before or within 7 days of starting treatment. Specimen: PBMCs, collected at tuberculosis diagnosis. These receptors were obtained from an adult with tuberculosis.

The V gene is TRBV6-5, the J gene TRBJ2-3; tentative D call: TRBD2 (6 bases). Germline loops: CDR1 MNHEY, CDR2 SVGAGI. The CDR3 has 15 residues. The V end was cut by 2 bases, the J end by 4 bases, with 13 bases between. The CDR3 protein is CASSYGGSTADTQYF. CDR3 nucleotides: TGTGCCAGCAGTTACGGGGGGAGCACCGCAGATACGCAGTATTTT.

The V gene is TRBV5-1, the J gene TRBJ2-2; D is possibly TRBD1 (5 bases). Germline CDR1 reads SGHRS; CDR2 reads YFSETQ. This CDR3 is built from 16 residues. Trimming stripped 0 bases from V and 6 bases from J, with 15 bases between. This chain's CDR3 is CASSLGQISLAGELFF. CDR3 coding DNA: TGCGCCAGCAGCTTGGGACAGATCTCTTTAGCCGGGGAGCTGTTTTTT.